This entry concerns a single TCR beta chain. This sample was taken from a study of shared clonotypes between healthy human individuals. CDR1 is SEHNR and CDR2 is FQNEAQ in the germline V gene (reference sequence). The junction had 9 bases not matched to a gene; V was cut back by 6 bases and J by 2 bases. This CDR3 is 16 amino acids long. The protocol was immunoSEQ multiplex PCR, while the TCRdb copy is restricted to in-frame clones and leaves out a portion. The sample yields approximately 320,000 clones, over 65% seen once. The chain joins TRBV7-9 to TRBJ2-7; TRBD2 matches at 11 bases. Sequenced material: memory CD4+ T cells sorted from blood. The subset denotes: CD45RA-negative fraction. This receptor was identified in a man aged 30 to 39 in good health. The CDR3 DNA follows: TGTGCCAGCAGTACCCCCCTAGCGGGAGGCACCTACGAGCAGTACTTC. Translated, it gives CASSTPLAGGTYEQYF.